The present T cell receptor (beta chain) was sequenced within a study of post-analysis software for immune sequencing data. Whole-study results and caveats: Under F measure analysis, samples from one preparation batch co-clustered strongly. Patients carried several TRBV segments more frequently than controls did, and TRBV5-6, TRBV5-1 and TRBV20-1 were among them.

Between the trimmed V and J ends, which lost 4 bases and 7 bases, there was a span of 10 bases. Germline CDR1 SNHLY, CDR2 FYNNEI. The CDR3 runs to 12 residues. To note about this clonotype: What it binds is unknown.

TCR beta cDNA libraries included unique molecular identifiers. TCRdb re-derived calls from the PCR reads in MiXCR, one entry per CDR3 protein. The table shows about 460,000 distinct CDR3 sequences, with roughly 45% occurring only once. The chain joins TRBV2 to TRBJ1-1; D is unclear. The receptor was isolated from a girl aged 5-17 years with multiple sclerosis. The specimen was blood. The CDR3 DNA sequence: TGTGCCAGCAGTGTCGTTCCCTATGAAGCTTTCTTT. Translated: CASSVVPYEAFF.